Below are 25 T cell receptor beta chains sequenced from a single sample in a study of T cell responses to AZD1222 COVID-19 vaccine. Only in-frame clones appear in the TCRdb table, and some are missing; sequencing was by immunoSEQ multiplex PCR. Of about 110,000 clones in the sample, 65% to 85% were seen once. The source material was peripheral blood, sampled on day 0 of AZD1222 vaccination. The source is an adult in good health.

This chain joins TRBV19 and TRBJ2-3; 8 bases map to TRBD2. Trimming removed 5 bases from V and 0 bases from J; junction bases left unmatched: 4. Germline V gene data show CDR1 as LNHDA and CDR2 as SQIVND (reference sequence). This CDR3 comprises 15 residues. Here the CDR3 reads CASSSGGKSTDTQYF. In nucleotides, the CDR3 is TGTGCCAGTAGTTCGGGGGGGAAAAGCACAGATACGCAGTATTTT.

This rearrangement joins TRBV24-1 to TRBJ1-5, with a possible D match to TRBD1 (6 bases). CDR1 is KGHDR and CDR2 is SFDVKD in the germline V gene. The CDR3 has 16 residues. The V gene lost 2 bases and the J gene lost 0 bases, with 10 bases spanning the gap. The CDR3 DNA follows: TGTGCCACCAGTGATTCCAGGGGCTATAGCAATCAGCCCCAGCATTTT. Translation: CATSDSRGYSNQPQHF.

The chain has TRBV5-1 and TRBJ2-5; D is unresolved. CDR1 SGHRS and CDR2 YFSETQ come from the germline V gene. The CDR3 runs 14 residues. Between the trimmed V and J ends, which lost 0 bases and 3 bases, there was a span of 9 bases. The CDR3 nucleotides read TGCGCCAGCAGCTTGGGATCCCGAGAAGAGACCCAGTACTTC. This translates into CASSLGSREETQYF.

The chain couples TRBV10-3 to TRBJ1-1, with 7 nucleotides matching TRBD1. The CDR3 has 15 amino acids. Per the germline V gene, CDR1 is ENHRY and CDR2 is SYGVKD. Trimming cost V 0 bases and J 11 bases; bases outside gene matches: 12. CDR3: CAISESGRGRMGAFF. CDR3 DNA: TGTGCCATCAGTGAGTCGGGAAGGGGGCGCATGGGGGCTTTCTTT.

The chain has TRBV6-2 or TRBV6-3 and TRBJ1-1; D remains unclear. The CDR3 extends over 14 amino acids. The V gene's germline CDR1 is MNHEY and CDR2 SVGEGT. Trimming took 3 bases from V and 1 from J, leaving 9 bases between them. In DNA form, the CDR3 reads TGTGCCAGCAGTTATCGACGGACGAACACTGAAGCTTTCTTT. It yields the protein CASSYRRTNTEAFF.

This rearrangement joins TRBV10-3 to TRBJ1-5, with D unresolved. CDR1 is ENHRY, CDR2 SYGVKD, per germline. There are 15 residues in the CDR3. The germline V and J ends were trimmed by 4 bases and 0 bases, with 10 bases remaining between them. The CDR3 bases are TGTGCCATCAGTGCCGGTGGAAATAGCAATCAGCCCCAGCATTTT. It is translated as CAISAGGNSNQPQHF.

The rearrangement links TRBV27 to TRBJ2-7; 7 bases map to TRBD1. The CDR3 has 14 amino acids. CDR1 MNHEY and CDR2 SMNVEV come from the germline V gene (reference sequence). V dropped 6 bases and J dropped 5; count of bases not matched to a gene: 10. CDR3 residues: CASSRQGELNEQYF. The CDR3 DNA follows: TGTGCCAGCAGCCGACAGGGCGAATTGAACGAGCAGTACTTC.

This clone was counted a single time. The chain employs TRBV6-5 and TRBJ1-6; unclear D gene. CDR1 is MNHEY, CDR2 SVGAGI, per germline. This CDR3 region has 15 residues. The V gene lost 0 bases and the J gene lost 4 bases, with 7 bases spanning the gap. CDR3 sequence: CASSYSRQYNSPLHF. In DNA, the CDR3 is TGTGCCAGCAGTTACTCTCGCCAGTATAATTCACCCCTCCACTTT.

V usage is TRBV3-1 (or the pseudogene TRBV3-2) and J usage is TRBJ2-7; 8 bases map to TRBD2. This CDR3 comprises 15 residues. The germline V gene encodes CDR1 LGHDT and CDR2 YNNKEL (reference sequence). Unmatched junction bases numbered 3, after V lost 1 base and J lost 1 base. The CDR3 DNA is TGTGCCAGCAGCCAAGCGGGGGGGGCGTCCTACGAGCAGTACTTC. Amino acids: CASSQAGGASYEQYF.

In its sample, this clone was seen once. V is TRBV27 and J is TRBJ2-5, with 7 bases identical to TRBD1. The germline V gene encodes CDR1 MNHEY and CDR2 SMNVEV (reference sequence). The CDR3 spans 16 residues. The trim removed 5 bases at V and 5 bases at J, leaving 14 bases unmatched. The CDR3 region has the DNA TGTGCCAGCAGTCCCCGACAGGGACCCAAGTTGGAGACCCAGTACTTC. Amino acids: CASSPRQGPKLETQYF.

The V and J genes are TRBV18 and TRBJ2-1; possible D gene TRBD1, 6 bases. The CDR3 has 14 amino acids. Germline V gives CDR1 KGHSH, CDR2 LQKENI. The V and J ends lost 2 bases and 4 bases respectively, with 9 bases between them. The chain's CDR3 is CASSPDRKYNEQFF. The CDR3 DNA reads as TGTGCCAGCTCACCAGACAGGAAGTACAATGAGCAGTTCTTC.

The chain employs TRBV6-5 and TRBJ2-3; 7 bases agree with TRBD2. The V segment lost 1 base and the J segment 1 base; nucleotides outside the gene matches: 2. The CDR3 covers 15 residues. Germline V gene lookup returns CDR1 MNHEY and CDR2 SVGAGI. CDR3 coding DNA: TGTGCCAGCAGTTACTATGGGGGGGGCACAGATACGCAGTATTTT. Amino acids: CASSYYGGGTDTQYF.

The chain uses TRBV27 and TRBJ2-7; 10 bases are a match to TRBD2. Looked up from germline, CDR1 is MNHEY and CDR2 is SMNVEV (reference sequence). The CDR3 loop spans 15 amino acids. V was pared by 4 bases and J by 6 bases, with 9 bases of the junction left unmatched. Here the CDR3 DNA reads TGTGCCAGCAGTTATAGCGGGAGGCCAAACACCGAGCAGTACTTC. Its translation: CASSYSGRPNTEQYF.

The chain links TRBV12-2 to TRBJ1-2; the table's D call TRBD1 went unverified against the DNA. TRBV12-2 is a pseudogene segment. There are 15 residues in the CDR3. CDR3: CASRWSRGHLDGYTF. The CDR3, as DNA: TGTGCAAGTCGCTGGAGCAGGGGCCACCTGGATGGCTACACCTTC.

This chain connects TRBV27 to TRBJ1-5; possible D gene TRBD1, 6 bases. V lost 5 bases and J lost 1, with 9 bases in between. Germline values: CDR1 MNHEY, CDR2 SMNVEV (reference sequence). CDR3 length equals 14 residues. The DNA of the CDR3 is TGTGCCAGCAGTCCTGACAGGAGCAATCAGCCCCAGCATTTT. It specifies CASSPDRSNQPQHF.

The chain joins TRBV7-2 to TRBJ2-1; weak D call: TRBD2 (6 bases). The CDR3 sequence is 15 residues long. The germline V and J ends were trimmed by 1 base and 7 bases, with 14 bases remaining between them. Germline CDR1 reads SGHTA; CDR2 reads FQGNSA. The CDR3 loop is CASSLVAGQNNEQFF. The CDR3 region has the DNA TGTGCCAGCAGCTTAGTGGCGGGGCAGAATAATGAGCAGTTCTTC.

This chain links TRBV4-1 with TRBJ1-4; no definite D call. Germline CDR1 and CDR2: MGHRA and YSYEKL. The germline V and J ends were trimmed by 5 bases and 0 bases, with 10 bases remaining between them. The CDR3 has 15 amino acids. CDR3 amino acids: CASSFSPPTNEKLFF. For the CDR3, the DNA is TGCGCCAGCAGCTTTTCACCCCCAACTAATGAAAAACTGTTTTTT.

J is TRBJ1-5 and V is TRBV19; D call uncertain. V was clipped by 6 bases and J by 0 bases, with 12 bases between them. CDR3 length: 15 amino acids. CDR1 is LNHDA and CDR2 is SQIVND in the germline V gene (reference sequence). The CDR3 DNA sequence: TGTGCCAGTAGCCCCGGGTTTACTAGCAATCAGCCCCAGCATTTT. Translation gives CASSPGFTSNQPQHF.

The chain uses TRBV4-1 and TRBJ2-2; D is perhaps TRBD1 (6 bases). The V end lost 4 bases, the J end lost 1 base, and 7 bases lay between the germline ends. CDR3 size: 14 residues. Germline values: CDR1 MGHRA, CDR2 YSYEKL. CDR3 nucleotides: TGCGCCAGCAGCCTGGGACAGAACACCGGGGAGCTGTTTTTT. Translating gives CASSLGQNTGELFF.

The rearrangement joins TRBV2 to TRBJ1-5; no clear D gene. Germline-derived CDR1 and CDR2 are SNHLY and FYNNEI. The CDR3 has 15 amino acids. Trimming took off 7 bases at V and 0 bases at J, with 13 bases between the two ends. The CDR3 region is CASKRSLNSNQPQHF. CDR3 DNA: TGTGCCAGCAAAAGGAGCCTCAATAGCAATCAGCCCCAGCATTTT.

The chain carries TRBV11-2 and TRBJ1-1; no definite D call. Germline V lookup: CDR1 SGHAT, CDR2 FQNNGV. CDR3 length: 14 amino acids. V was shortened by 8 bases and J by 1 base, with 14 bases between the two germline ends. CDR3 DNA: TGTGCCAGCTCCGGGCTCGGGAGGAACACTGAAGCTTTCTTT. This sequence encodes CASSGLGRNTEAFF.

For the CDR3, the DNA is TGCGCCAGCAGCCAAGATGAGATCACAGATACGCAGTATTTT. This encodes CASSQDEITDTQYF. J is TRBJ2-3 and V is TRBV4-3; D is unresolved. Germline values: CDR1 LGHNA, CDR2 YSLEER. The CDR3 contains 14 residues. V shed 0 bases and J shed 2 bases, with 6 bases lying between them.

The CDR3 nucleotides are TGTGCCAGCAGCTTGGCTCAAGACAGGGAAGCTTTCTTT. This translates into CASSLAQDREAFF. The chain couples TRBV5-5 to TRBJ1-1; perhaps TRBD1 as D (6 bases). Germline CDR1 SGHKS, CDR2 YYEKEE (reference sequence). The CDR3 is 13 residues long. Trimming pared 0 bases from V and 8 bases from J, leaving 11 bases between.

The chain joins TRBV25-1 to TRBJ2-6, with 13 bases matching TRBD2. The CDR3 is made up of 18 amino acids. The germline gives CDR1 MGHDK, CDR2 SYGVNS. The junction had 3 bases not matched to a gene; V was cut back by 4 bases and J by 0 bases. DNA of the CDR3: TGTGCCAGCAGTGGCGGACTAGCGGGAGTCTCTGGGGCCAACGTCCTGACTTTC. Its translation: CASSGGLAGVSGANVLTF. Full variable domain (outside the CDR3, taken from reference TRBV25-1 and TRBJ2-6): EADIYQTPRYLVIGTGKKITLECSQTMGHDKMYWYQQDPGMELHLIHYSYGVNSTEKGDLSSESTVSRIRTEHFPLTLESARPSHTSQYLCASSGGLAGVSGANVLTFGAGSRLTVL.

The J gene is TRBJ1-4, the V gene TRBV18; a possible D gene is TRBD1 (5 bases). The V end lost 4 bases, the J end lost 4 bases, and 7 bases lay between the germline ends. The CDR3 is 13 residues long. The germline V gene has CDR1 KGHSH and CDR2 LQKENI. Written as DNA, the CDR3 is TGTGCCAGCTCACTCCAGGGTAATGAAAAACTGTTTTTT. Its protein product is CASSLQGNEKLFF.